This T cell receptor beta chain is from a study of neurological immune-mediated disorders. The J segment lost 6 bases and the V segment lost 3 bases, leaving 4 bases of the junction unmatched. The CDR3 extends over 13 amino acids. Germline values: CDR1 MNHEY, CDR2 SVGAGI. This clonotype was picked up many times. The cDNA was synthesized by means of template-switch 5'RACE, which was carried out with 10-nucleotide random UMIs. In TCRdb, the 5' RACE reads were re-called with MiXCR into one record per CDR3 protein. Of just over 95,000 distinct CDR3 sequences in the sample, around 3.3% were seen once. The receptor was derived from a woman between 18 and 30 years old with multiple sclerosis. The material sequenced was PBMCs. This chain joins TRBV6-5 and TRBJ2-7; TRBD1 agrees at 8 bases. This chain's CDR3 is CASSYSGGREQYF. The CDR3 nucleotides read TGTGCCAGCAGTTATTCAGGGGGCCGCGAGCAGTACTTC.